Listed here is a single T cell receptor (beta chain). This entry belongs to a study of technical replicates of blood from a few donors. The assay was immunoSEQ multiplex PCR, and TCRdb's table has in-frame clones only and misses some. The sample yields 70,000 to 85,000 clones, 95% to 96% seen once. The germline V gene encodes CDR1 MNHEY and CDR2 SVGAGI. This CDR3 has 13 amino acids. Trimming removed 0 bases from V and 9 bases from J, with 9 bases in between. Sequences were obtained from T cells isolated from PBMCs. The chain carries TRBV6-5 and TRBJ2-1; possible D gene TRBD2, 6 bases. The clonotype comes from a human donor in good health. In DNA form, the CDR3 reads TGTGCCAGCAGTTACTCGGAGGGAGGTGAGCAGTTCTTC. Residues: CASSYSEGGEQFF.